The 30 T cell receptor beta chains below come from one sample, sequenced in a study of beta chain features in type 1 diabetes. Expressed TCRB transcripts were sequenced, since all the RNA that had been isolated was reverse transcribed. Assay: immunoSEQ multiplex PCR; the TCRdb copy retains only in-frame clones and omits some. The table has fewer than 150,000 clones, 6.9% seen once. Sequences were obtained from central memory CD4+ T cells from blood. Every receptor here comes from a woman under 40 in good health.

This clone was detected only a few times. The CDR3, as DNA: TGTGCCAGCAGCCAAGATAATCTAGGCGGCGGGGAGCTGTTTTTT. It yields the protein CASSQDNLGGGELFF. The V call is TRBV4-2, the J call TRBJ2-2; D is unresolved. This CDR3 contains 15 residues. The germline V gene encodes CDR1 LGHNA and CDR2 YNFKEQ. The V gene lost 0 bases and the J gene lost 7 bases, with 12 bases spanning the gap.

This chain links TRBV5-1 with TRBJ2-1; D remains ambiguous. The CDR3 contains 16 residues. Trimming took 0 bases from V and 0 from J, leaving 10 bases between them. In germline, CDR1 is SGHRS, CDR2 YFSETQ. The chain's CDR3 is CASSLDRPGSYNEQFF. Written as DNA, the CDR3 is TGCGCCAGCAGCTTGGATCGGCCAGGCTCCTACAATGAGCAGTTCTTC. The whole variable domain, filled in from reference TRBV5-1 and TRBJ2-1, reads KAGVTQTPRYLIKTRGQQVTLSCSPISGHRSVSWYQQTPGQGLQFLFEYFSETQRNKGNFPGRFSGRQFSNSRSEMNVSTLELGDSALYLCASSLDRPGSYNEQFFGPGTRLTVL.

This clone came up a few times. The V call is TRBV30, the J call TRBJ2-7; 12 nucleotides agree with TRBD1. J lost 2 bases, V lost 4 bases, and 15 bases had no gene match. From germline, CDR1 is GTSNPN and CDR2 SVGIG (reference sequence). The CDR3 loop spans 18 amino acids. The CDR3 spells CAWKVWDRGLRAAYEQYF. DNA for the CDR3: TGTGCCTGGAAGGTGTGGGACAGGGGGCTGAGGGCCGCCTACGAGCAGTACTTC. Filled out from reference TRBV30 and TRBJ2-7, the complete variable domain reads SQTIHQWPATLVQPVGSPLSLECTVEGTSNPNLYWYRQAAGRGLQLLFYSVGIGQISSEVPQNLSASRPQDRQFILSSKKLLLSDSGFYLCAWKVWDRGLRAAYEQYFGPGTRLTVT.

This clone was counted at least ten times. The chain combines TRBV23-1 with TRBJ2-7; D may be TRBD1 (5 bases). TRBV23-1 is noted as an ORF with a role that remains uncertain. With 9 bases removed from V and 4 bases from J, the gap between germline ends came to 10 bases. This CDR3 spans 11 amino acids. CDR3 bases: TGCGCCAGGGGCAGGGCTTACGAGCAGTACTTC. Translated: CARGRAYEQYF.

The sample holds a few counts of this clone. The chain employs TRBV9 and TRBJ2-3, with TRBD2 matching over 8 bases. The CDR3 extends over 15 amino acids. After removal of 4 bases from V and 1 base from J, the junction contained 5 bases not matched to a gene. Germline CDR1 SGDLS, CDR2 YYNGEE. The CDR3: CASSTSGAGTDTQYF. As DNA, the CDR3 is TGTGCCAGCAGCACTAGCGGAGCGGGCACAGATACGCAGTATTTT. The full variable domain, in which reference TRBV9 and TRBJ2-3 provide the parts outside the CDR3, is DSGVTQTPKHLITATGQRVTLRCSPRSGDLSVYWYQQSLDQGLQFLIQYYNGEERAKGNILERFSAQQFPDLHSELNLSSLELGDSALYFCASSTSGAGTDTQYFGPGTRLTVL.

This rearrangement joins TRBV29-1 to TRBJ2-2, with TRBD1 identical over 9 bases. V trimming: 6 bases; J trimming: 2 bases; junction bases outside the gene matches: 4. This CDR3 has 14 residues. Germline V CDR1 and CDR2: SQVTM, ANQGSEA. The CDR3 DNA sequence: TGCAGCGTAAAGACAGGGGGAAACACCGGGGAGCTGTTTTTT. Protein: CSVKTGGNTGELFF.

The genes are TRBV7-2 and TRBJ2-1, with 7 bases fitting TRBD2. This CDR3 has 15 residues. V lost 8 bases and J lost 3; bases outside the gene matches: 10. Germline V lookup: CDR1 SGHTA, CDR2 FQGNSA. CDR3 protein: CASSRASGGYNEQFF. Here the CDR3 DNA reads TGTGCCAGCTCCCGGGCTAGCGGAGGCTACAATGAGCAGTTCTTC.

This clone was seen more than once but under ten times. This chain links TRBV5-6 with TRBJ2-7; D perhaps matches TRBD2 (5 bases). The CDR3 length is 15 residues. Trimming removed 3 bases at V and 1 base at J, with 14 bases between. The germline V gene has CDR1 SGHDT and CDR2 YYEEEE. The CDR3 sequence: CASSSRTGLSYEQYF. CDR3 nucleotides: TGTGCCAGCAGCTCCCGGACGGGGTTGTCCTACGAGCAGTACTTC.

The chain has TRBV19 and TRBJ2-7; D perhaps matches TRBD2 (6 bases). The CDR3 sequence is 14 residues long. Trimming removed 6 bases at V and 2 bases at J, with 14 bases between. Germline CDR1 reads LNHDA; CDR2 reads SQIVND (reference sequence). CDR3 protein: CASSRGTTPYEQYF. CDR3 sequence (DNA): TGTGCCAGTAGCCGCGGGACGACTCCCTACGAGCAGTACTTC.

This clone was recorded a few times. The DNA of the CDR3 is TGTGCCAGCAGCTTAGTCGGGAGGACAGGGGGTGAAAAACTGTTTTTT. Its protein product is CASSLVGRTGGEKLFF. The V gene is TRBV11-2, the J gene TRBJ1-4, with 10 bases identical to TRBD1. This CDR3 spans 16 amino acids. V was clipped by 1 base and J by 7 bases; unmatched bases: 6. CDR1 and CDR2 from the germline V gene are SGHAT and FQNNGV.

The CDR3 coding sequence is TGTGCCAGCAGCTTATATGGCGGAAGCACAGATACGCAGTATTTT. Its translation: CASSLYGGSTDTQYF. The V gene is TRBV7-2, the J gene TRBJ2-3; D not certain. Germline V CDR1 and CDR2: SGHTA, FQGNSA. Trimming stripped 2 bases from V and 0 bases from J, with 9 bases between. The CDR3 totals 15 residues.

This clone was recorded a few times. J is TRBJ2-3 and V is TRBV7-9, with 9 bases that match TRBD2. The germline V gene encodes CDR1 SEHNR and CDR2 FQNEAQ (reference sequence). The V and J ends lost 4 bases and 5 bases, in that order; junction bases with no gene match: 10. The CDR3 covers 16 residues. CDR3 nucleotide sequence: TGTGCCAGCAGCTACACCTTAGCGGGAGTATTAGATACGCAGTATTTT. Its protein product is CASSYTLAGVLDTQYF.

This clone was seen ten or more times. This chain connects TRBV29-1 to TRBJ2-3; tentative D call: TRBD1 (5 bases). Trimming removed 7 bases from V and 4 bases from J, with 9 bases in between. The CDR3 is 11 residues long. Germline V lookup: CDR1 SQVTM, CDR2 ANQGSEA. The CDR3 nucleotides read TGCAGCGAGGTCAGGGCAGATACGCAGTATTTT. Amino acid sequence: CSEVRADTQYF.

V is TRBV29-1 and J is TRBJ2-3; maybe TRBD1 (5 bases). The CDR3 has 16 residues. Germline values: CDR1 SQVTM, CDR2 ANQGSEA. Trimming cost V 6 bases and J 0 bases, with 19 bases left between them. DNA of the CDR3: TGCAGCGTCCCAGGCAGGGAACTCTCTAGCACAGATACGCAGTATTTT. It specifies CSVPGRELSSTDTQYF.

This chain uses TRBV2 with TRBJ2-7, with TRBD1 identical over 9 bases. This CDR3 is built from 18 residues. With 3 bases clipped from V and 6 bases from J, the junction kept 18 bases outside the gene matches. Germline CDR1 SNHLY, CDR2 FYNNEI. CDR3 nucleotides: TGTGCCAGCAGTGATGGGGGTACGTCCGGGACAGGGACAGGCGAGCAGTACTTC. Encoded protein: CASSDGGTSGTGTGEQYF.

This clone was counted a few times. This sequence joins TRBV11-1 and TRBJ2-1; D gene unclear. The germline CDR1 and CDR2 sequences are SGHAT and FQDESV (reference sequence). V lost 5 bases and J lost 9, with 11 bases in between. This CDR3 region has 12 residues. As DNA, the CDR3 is TGTGCCAGCAGCCCGAGAACGGGTGAGCAGTTCTTC. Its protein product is CASSPRTGEQFF.

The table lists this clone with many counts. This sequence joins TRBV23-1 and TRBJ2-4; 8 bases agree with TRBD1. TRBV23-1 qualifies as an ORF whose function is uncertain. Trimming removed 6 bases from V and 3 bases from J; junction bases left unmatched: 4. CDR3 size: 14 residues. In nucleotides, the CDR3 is TGCGCCAGCAGCACCACAGGGGGCAAAAACATTCAGTACTTC. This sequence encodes CASSTTGGKNIQYF.

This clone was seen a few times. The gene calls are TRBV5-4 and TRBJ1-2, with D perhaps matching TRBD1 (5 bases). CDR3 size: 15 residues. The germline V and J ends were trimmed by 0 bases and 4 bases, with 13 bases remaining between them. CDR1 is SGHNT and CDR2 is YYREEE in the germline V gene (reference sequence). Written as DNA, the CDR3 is TGTGCCAGCAGCTTGGCGGCAGGGTTTAGCTATGGCTACACCTTC. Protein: CASSLAAGFSYGYTF. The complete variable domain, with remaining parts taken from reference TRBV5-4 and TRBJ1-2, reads ETGVTQSPTHLIKTRGQQVTLRCSSQSGHNTVSWYQQALGQGPQFIFQYYREEENGRGNFPPRFSGLQFPNYSSELNVNALELDDSALYLCASSLAAGFSYGYTFGSGTRLTVV.

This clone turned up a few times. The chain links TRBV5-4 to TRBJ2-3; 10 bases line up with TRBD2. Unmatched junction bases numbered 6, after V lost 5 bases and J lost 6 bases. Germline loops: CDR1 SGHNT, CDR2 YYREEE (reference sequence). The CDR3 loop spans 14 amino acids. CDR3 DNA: TGTGCCAGCAGTATAGCGGGAGGTGCGGATACGCAGTATTTT. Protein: CASSIAGGADTQYF.

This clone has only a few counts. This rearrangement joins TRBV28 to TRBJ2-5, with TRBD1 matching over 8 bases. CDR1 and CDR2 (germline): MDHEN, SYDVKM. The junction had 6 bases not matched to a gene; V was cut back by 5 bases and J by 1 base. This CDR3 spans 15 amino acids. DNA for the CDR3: TGTGCCAGCAGTATACCGACAGGGGTCCAAGAGACCCAGTACTTC. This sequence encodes CASSIPTGVQETQYF.

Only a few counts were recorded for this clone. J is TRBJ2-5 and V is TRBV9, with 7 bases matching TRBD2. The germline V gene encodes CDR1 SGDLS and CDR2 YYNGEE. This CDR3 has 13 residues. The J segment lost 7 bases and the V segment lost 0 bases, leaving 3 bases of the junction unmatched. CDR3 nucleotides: TGTGCCAGCAGCGTAGGGACTAGTGGGACCCAGTACTTC. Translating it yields CASSVGTSGTQYF.

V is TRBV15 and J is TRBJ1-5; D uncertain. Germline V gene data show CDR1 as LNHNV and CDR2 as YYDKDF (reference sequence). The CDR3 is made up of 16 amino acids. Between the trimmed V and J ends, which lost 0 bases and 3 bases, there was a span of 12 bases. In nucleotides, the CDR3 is TGTGCCACCAGCAGAGAGAGCCGGGGTAACAATCAGCCCCAGCATTTT. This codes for CATSRESRGNNQPQHF.

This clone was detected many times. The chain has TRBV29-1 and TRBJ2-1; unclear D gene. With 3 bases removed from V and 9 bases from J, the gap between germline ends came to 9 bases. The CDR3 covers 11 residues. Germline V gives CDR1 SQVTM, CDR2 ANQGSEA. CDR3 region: CSVDGSAEQFF. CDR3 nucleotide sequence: TGCAGCGTTGACGGGTCGGCTGAGCAGTTCTTC.

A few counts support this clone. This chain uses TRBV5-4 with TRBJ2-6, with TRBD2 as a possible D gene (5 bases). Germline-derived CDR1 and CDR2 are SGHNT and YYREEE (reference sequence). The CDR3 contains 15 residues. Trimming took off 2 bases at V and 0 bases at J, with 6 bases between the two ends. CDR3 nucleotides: TGTGCCAGCAGCTTCGGGAACTCTGGGGCCAACGTCCTGACTTTC. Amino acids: CASSFGNSGANVLTF.

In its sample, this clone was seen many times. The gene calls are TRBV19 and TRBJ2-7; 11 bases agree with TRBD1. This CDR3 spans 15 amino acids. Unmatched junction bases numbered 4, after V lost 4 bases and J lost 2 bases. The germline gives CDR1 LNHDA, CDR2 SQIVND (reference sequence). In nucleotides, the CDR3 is TGTGCCAGTAGTACACCGGGACAGGGGGCCTACGAGCAGTACTTC. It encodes CASSTPGQGAYEQYF. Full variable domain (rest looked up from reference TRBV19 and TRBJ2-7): DGGITQSPKYLFRKEGQNVTLSCEQNLNHDAMYWYRQDPGQGLRLIYYSQIVNDFQKGDIAEGYSVSREKKESFPLTVTSAQKNPTAFYLCASSTPGQGAYEQYFGPGTRLTVT.

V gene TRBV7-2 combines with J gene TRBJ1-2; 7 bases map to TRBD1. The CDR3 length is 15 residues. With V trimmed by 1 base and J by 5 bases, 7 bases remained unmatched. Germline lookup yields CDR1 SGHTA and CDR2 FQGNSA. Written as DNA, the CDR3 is TGTGCCAGCAGCTTAGATCAGGACAGGCCTTATGGCTACACCTTC. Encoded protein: CASSLDQDRPYGYTF.

The chain's CDR3 is CASSVGLAGDTQYF. CDR3 nucleotide sequence: TGTGCCAGCAGCGTGGGACTAGCCGGAGATACGCAGTATTTT. The rearrangement links TRBV9 to TRBJ2-3, with 9 bases aligning to TRBD2. Germline CDR1 is SGDLS and CDR2 is YYNGEE. J gave up 5 bases and V 2 bases, and 3 bases lay outside the gene matches. CDR3 length: 14 residues. The whole variable domain, remainder taken from reference TRBV9 and TRBJ2-3, is DSGVTQTPKHLITATGQRVTLRCSPRSGDLSVYWYQQSLDQGLQFLIQYYNGEERAKGNILERFSAQQFPDLHSELNLSSLELGDSALYFCASSVGLAGDTQYFGPGTRLTVL.

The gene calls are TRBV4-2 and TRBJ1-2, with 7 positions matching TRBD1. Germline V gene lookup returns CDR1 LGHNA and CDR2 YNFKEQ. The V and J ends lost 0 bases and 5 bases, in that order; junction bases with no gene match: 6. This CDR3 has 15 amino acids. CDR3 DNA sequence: TGTGCCAGCAGCCAAGAAGGTACGGGACAGTATGGCTACACCTTC. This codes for CASSQEGTGQYGYTF.

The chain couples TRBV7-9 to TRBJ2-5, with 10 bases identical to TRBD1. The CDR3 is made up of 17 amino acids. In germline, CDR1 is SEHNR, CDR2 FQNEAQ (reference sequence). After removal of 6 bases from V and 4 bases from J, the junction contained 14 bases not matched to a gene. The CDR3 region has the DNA TGTGCCAGCAGTCGATCGACAGGGGGCGGGGGACGAGAGACCCAGTACTTC. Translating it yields CASSRSTGGGGRETQYF. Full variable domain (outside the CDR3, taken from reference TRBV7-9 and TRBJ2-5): DTGVSQNPRHKITKRGQNVTFRCDPISEHNRLYWYRQTLGQGPEFLTYFQNEAQLEKSRLLSDRFSAERPKGSFSTLEIQRTEQGDSAMYLCASSRSTGGGGRETQYFGPGTRLLVL.

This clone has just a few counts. In DNA form, the CDR3 reads TGTGCCAGTAGTGCGGGACTAGCGGGAGTCTCTCAGTATTTT. Translating it yields CASSAGLAGVSQYF. The chain carries TRBV19 and TRBJ2-3, with 14 bases matching TRBD2. V shed 5 bases, J shed 12 bases, and the junction held 7 bases outside the gene matches. This CDR3 is 14 amino acids long. Germline values: CDR1 LNHDA, CDR2 SQIVND (reference sequence).